Presented here are 14 T cell receptor beta chains from one specimen sequenced in a study of blood T cells in healthy people across ages. With a J-beta primer mix and a sample-barcoded 5' primer, a second PCR ran about 7 to 12 cycles. Each CDR3 protein is one row after TCRdb ran MiXCR on the 5' RACE reads. In the table there are around 780,000 distinct CDR3 sequences, roughly 24% of which are singletons. The same data also went into a second study, on T cells of mothers and their children.

The sample comprised blood. These receptors were taken from a boy aged 10-17 years in good health.

This sequence joins TRBV9 and TRBJ1-1; 7 nucleotides align to TRBD1. V trimming: 2 bases; J trimming: 1 base; junction bases outside the gene matches: 5. Germline assignment: CDR1 SGDLS and CDR2 YYNGEE. This CDR3 comprises 15 residues. The CDR3 region has the DNA TGTGCCAGCAGCGTCACAGGGGTCACGAACACTGAAGCTTTCTTT. The encoded protein is CASSVTGVTNTEAFF.

This clonotype was observed a few times. The V gene is TRBV12-3 or TRBV12-4, the J gene TRBJ1-2; TRBD1 is a possible D gene (5 bases). Trimming removed 5 bases from V and 4 bases from J, with 14 bases in between. This CDR3 has 14 amino acids. The CDR3 coding sequence is TGTGCCAGCAGTGGGGCCGGGACCCTCTATGGCTACACCTTC. Encoded protein: CASSGAGTLYGYTF.

This clonotype has only a few counts. The chain employs TRBV12-3 or TRBV12-4 and TRBJ2-1; D gene uncertain. CDR3 length equals 16 residues. V lost 1 base to trimming and J lost 0 bases, with 10 bases between them. The CDR3 nucleotides are TGTGCCAGCAGTTTAGAGCTCACTTACTCCTACAATGAGCAGTTCTTC. It is translated as CASSLELTYSYNEQFF.

This clonotype was counted only a few times. J is TRBJ1-2 and V is TRBV3-1; 10 nucleotides agree with TRBD1. This CDR3 region has 15 residues. J lost 5 bases, V lost 4 bases, and 7 bases had no gene match. CDR1 and CDR2 (germline): LGHDT, YNNKEL (reference sequence). The CDR3 region has the DNA TGTGCCAGCAGCCCCGGGACAGGGGATGGGTATGGCTACACCTTC. This gives the protein CASSPGTGDGYGYTF.

The CDR3 DNA reads as TGCGCCAGCAGCCAATCGGGTGGGGCAGGGCCCAACTATGGCTACACCTTC. Its protein product is CASSQSGGAGPNYGYTF. This chain joins TRBV4-1 and TRBJ1-2, with a tentative D call TRBD1 (5 bases). V dropped 2 bases and J dropped 2 bases, with 18 bases sitting between them. The CDR3 loop spans 17 amino acids. Germline assignment: CDR1 MGHRA and CDR2 YSYEKL.

This clonotype turned up a few times. The chain links TRBV5-1 to TRBJ1-2, with a weak D call TRBD1 (6 bases). Trimming left V 0 bases short and J 0 bases short, with 9 bases between. CDR3 length equals 15 residues. Germline-derived CDR1 and CDR2 are SGHRS and YFSETQ. The CDR3 here is CASSLAGQPNYGYTF. CDR3 nucleotides: TGCGCCAGCAGCTTGGCCGGACAGCCTAACTATGGCTACACCTTC.

This clonotype was counted only a few times. The rearrangement links TRBV7-6 to TRBJ2-5; maybe TRBD2 (5 bases). Germline values: CDR1 SGHVS, CDR2 FNYEAQ. The CDR3 has 16 residues. V was cut by 5 bases and J by 5 bases, with 21 bases left in between. The CDR3 DNA reads TGTGCCAGCAGCCCTCGGACTCCCTCCCTCCGTGAGACCCAGTACTTC. This gives the protein CASSPRTPSLRETQYF. The full variable domain, completed using reference TRBV7-6 and TRBJ2-5, is GAGVSQSPRYKVTKRGQDVALRCDPISGHVSLYWYRQALGQGPEFLTYFNYEAQQDKSGLPNDRFSAERPEGSISTLTIQRTEQRDSAMYRCASSPRTPSLRETQYFGPGTRLLVL.

V usage is TRBV13 and J usage is TRBJ1-2; possible D gene TRBD1, 6 bases. The CDR3 extends over 14 amino acids. CDR1 is PRHDT and CDR2 is FYEKMQ in the germline V gene (reference sequence). Deletions cut 2 bases from V and 10 bases from J, with 17 bases between. The CDR3 loop reads CASSLLQGQSDYTF. CDR3 DNA sequence: TGTGCCAGCAGCTTATTACAGGGTCAATCGGACTACACCTTC.

The J gene is TRBJ2-3, the V gene TRBV7-3; 11 nucleotides match TRBD2. CDR1 is SGHTA, CDR2 FQGTGA, per germline. The CDR3 totals 19 residues. The V gene end was trimmed by 5 bases and the J gene end by 3 bases; junction bases not matched to a gene: 16. Written as DNA, the CDR3 is TGTGCCAGCAGCGAACAACCGGGGCGACTAGCGGGAAAGACAGATACGCAGTATTTT. As protein: CASSEQPGRLAGKTDTQYF.

The CDR3, as DNA: TGTGCCAGCAGCCAATGGCACAGGGAAGCTTTCTTT. Translated, it gives CASSQWHREAFF. The V gene is TRBV3-1, the J gene TRBJ1-1; D possibly corresponds to TRBD1 (5 bases). V lost 2 bases, J lost 8 bases, and 9 bases lay in between. The CDR3 runs 12 residues. Germline assignment: CDR1 LGHDT and CDR2 YNNKEL (reference sequence).

The chain carries TRBV7-9 and TRBJ2-1; D may be TRBD2 (5 bases). Trimming pared 5 bases from V and 7 bases from J, leaving 12 bases between. Germline CDR1 and CDR2: SEHNR and FQNEAQ (reference sequence). This CDR3 spans 13 amino acids. CDR3 region: CASSLNRRNEQFF. The CDR3 DNA sequence: TGTGCCAGCAGCCTAAACCGGAGGAATGAGCAGTTCTTC. Drawing the rest from reference TRBV7-9 and TRBJ2-1, the complete variable domain is DTGVSQNPRHKITKRGQNVTFRCDPISEHNRLYWYRQTLGQGPEFLTYFQNEAQLEKSRLLSDRFSAERPKGSFSTLEIQRTEQGDSAMYLCASSLNRRNEQFFGPGTRLTVL.

A remark on this clonotype: It may be a read error: a sequence one base away is much more abundant. The rearrangement joins TRBV3-1 to TRBJ2-5; no firm D call. The CDR3 sequence is 11 residues long. The germline CDR1 and CDR2 sequences are LGHDT and YNNKEL (reference sequence). CDR3 protein: CAGSHEETQYF. The CDR3 DNA follows: TGTGCCGGCAGCCATGAAGAGACCCAGTACTTC.

This clonotype was observed a few times. The gene calls are TRBV5-1 and TRBJ1-4; 7 bases align to TRBD1. V lost 2 bases to trimming and J lost 7 bases; unmatched junction nucleotides: 11. This CDR3 is built from 16 residues. The V gene's germline CDR1 is SGHRS and CDR2 YFSETQ. CDR3 in amino acids: CASSFGQQGRGEKLFF. CDR3 nucleotide sequence: TGCGCCAGCAGCTTCGGCCAACAGGGGAGGGGTGAAAAACTGTTTTTT.

The chain joins TRBV12-5 to TRBJ2-3; D possibly corresponds to TRBD1 (5 bases). Trimming removed 1 base at V and 2 bases at J, with 7 bases between. The CDR3 extends over 14 amino acids. CDR1 is LGHNT and CDR2 is FRNRAP in the germline V gene. The chain's CDR3 is CASGLGQPTDTQYF. The CDR3 DNA reads as TGTGCTAGTGGTTTGGGACAGCCCACAGATACGCAGTATTTT.